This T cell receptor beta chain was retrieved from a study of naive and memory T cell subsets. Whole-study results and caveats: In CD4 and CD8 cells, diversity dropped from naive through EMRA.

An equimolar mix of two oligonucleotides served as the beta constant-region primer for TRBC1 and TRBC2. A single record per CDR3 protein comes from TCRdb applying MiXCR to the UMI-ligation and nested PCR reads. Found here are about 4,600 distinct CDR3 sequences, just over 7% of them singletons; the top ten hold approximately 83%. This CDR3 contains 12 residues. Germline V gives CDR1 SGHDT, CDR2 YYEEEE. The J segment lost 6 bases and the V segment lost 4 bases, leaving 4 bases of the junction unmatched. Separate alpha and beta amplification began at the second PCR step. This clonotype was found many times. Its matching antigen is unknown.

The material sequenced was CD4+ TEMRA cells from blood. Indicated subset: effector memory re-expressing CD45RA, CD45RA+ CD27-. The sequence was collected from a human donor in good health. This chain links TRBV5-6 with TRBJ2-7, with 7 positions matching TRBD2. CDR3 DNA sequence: TGTGCCAGCAGCCGGACTAGAATCGAGCAGTACTTC. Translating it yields CASSRTRIEQYF.